This T cell receptor (beta chain) was obtained from a study of post-analysis software for immune sequencing data. Whole-study context: Recorded disease courses covered relapsing-remitting, secondary progressive and progressive-relapsing multiple sclerosis. Some patients had no subtype annotation.

Study-wide results and limits: Elevated frequency relative to controls characterized four or five TRBV segments in patients, TRBV5-6, TRBV5-1 and TRBV20-1 among them. Samples made in the same batch grouped tightly together by F measure. Versus controls, multiple sclerosis patients showed significantly lower diversity (normalized Chao1).

This clonotype appeared a few times. Its antigen is undetermined. Trimming took 6 bases from V and 4 from J, leaving 16 bases between them. The germline V gene has CDR1 MNHEY and CDR2 SMNVEV (reference sequence). CDR3 length: 14 residues. TCR beta cDNA libraries included unique molecular identifiers. TCRdb analysed the PCR reads with MiXCR anew, one entry per CDR3 protein. The sample gives around 150,000 distinct CDR3 sequences, approximately 35% of which show up once; under 30% is in the top ten. This sequence originates from a girl aged 10 to 17 with multiple sclerosis. The specimen comprised blood, sampled after autologous hematopoietic stem cell transplantation. V usage is TRBV27 and J usage is TRBJ2-7, with D possibly TRBD1 on 6 matching bases. The CDR3 protein is CASSKDSATYEQYF. The CDR3 nucleotides are TGTGCCAGCAGCAAGGACAGCGCTACATACGAGCAGTACTTC.